This record concerns one T cell receptor beta chain sequence. Its antigen specificity is not known. No quality values exist for individual bases; no much larger clone is one base distant. This sample is drawn from a study of blood T cell repertoires in COVID-19 (dated by TCRdb to the early 2020s). At the level of the whole study: Samples covering the acute and convalescent phases of COVID-19 were provided by collaborators in the United States, Italy and Spain. The material from the prospective study consisted of cDNA or gDNA derived from T cells, B-cell-depleted T cells, or PBMCs. A freely available public database, intended as a resource for researchers studying the immune response to SARS-CoV-2, is where the repertoires were released. The samples were drawn from the first 160 participants of the ongoing ImmuneRACE study and from some 1,300 subjects provided by 6 global collaborators. The sample metadata nearly always contained a de-identified subject ID, COVID-19 status, age in years and sex. HLA class I and class II types, where available, came from metadata supplied by the sample provider rather than from assay-based typing. Deeply sampled blood TCRbeta repertoires from subjects exposed to, actively infected with, or recovered from COVID-19 were included in the dataset. The research as a whole found: The amount of clinical and demographic metadata varied by source and participant and was provided uncurated.

Whole blood was collected in K2EDTA tubes by collaborating institutions according to the institutions' own protocols. Collaborator samples were shipped for TCRbeta analysis as frozen whole blood, isolated PBMCs, or DNA extracted from either sample type. TCRbeta CDR3 regions were amplified from genomic DNA by means of the immunoSEQ Assay, a bias-controlled multiplex PCR. As for the authors' bioinformatics: The number of nucleated cells in each sample was estimated by amplification of reference gene primers within the assay. To quantify the absolute abundance of each unique TCRbeta CDR3 rearrangement, sequence reads were collapsed and filtered. Productive Simpson clonality was computed per sample as the square root of Simpson's diversity index over productive rearrangements. TCRdb carries this immuneACCESS record with in-frame sequences only. Its versions omit some clonotypes, under half of them owing to an unresolved V gene in the studies checked, with the rest unexplained. The DNA was the basis for D and trimming; V, J and clone size are from that table. Here the sample has 140,000 or so clones; 65% to 90% occur a single time. Approximately 8.2% of the sample lies in the top ten.

The clonotype was recovered from a human donor in a cohort sampled during active COVID-19. The sequenced material came from peripheral blood.

The CDR3 here reads CASSSDRPYGYTF. The bases read TGTGCCAGCAGCTCCGACAGGCCATATGGCTACACCTTC. The V and J genes are TRBV5-6 and TRBJ1-2; D gene: possibly TRBD1, on 6 matching bases. Trimming costs V 3 bases and J 5 bases, and their ends lie 11 bases apart. Taken from the germline V gene, the CDR1 and CDR2 loops are SGHDT and YYEEEE. The CDR3 numbers 13 residues from cysteine through phenylalanine. This entry keeps only the CDR3 DNA: 39 bases, framed from base 1.